The 3 T cell receptor beta chains below come from one sample, sequenced in a study of T-cell memory formation after mild COVID-19. TCRdb redid the calling of the 5' RACE reads with MiXCR, one entry per CDR3 protein. The table shows hundreds of thousands of distinct CDR3 sequences, with about an eighth occurring only once. The source material was PBMCs or a T cell subset sorted from them (not recorded which). All receptors derive from a man younger than 35 who had mild COVID-19 (a few samples of this study predate the infection). Cell type and time point are not known.

The rearrangement uses TRBV9 and TRBJ1-2, with no clear D. The germline gives CDR1 SGDLS, CDR2 YYNGEE. V lost 4 bases to trimming and J lost 8 bases, with 15 bases between them. The CDR3 extends over 13 amino acids. CDR3 protein: CASSRSGSEGYTF. The CDR3 bases are TGTGCCAGCAGCCGGTCAGGCAGTGAGGGCTACACCTTC. Full variable domain (remainder filled in from reference TRBV9 and TRBJ1-2): DSGVTQTPKHLITATGQRVTLRCSPRSGDLSVYWYQQSLDQGLQFLIQYYNGEERAKGNILERFSAQQFPDLHSELNLSSLELGDSALYFCASSRSGSEGYTFGSGTRLTVV.

Here the CDR3 reads CSARPWGDTEAFF. For the CDR3, the DNA is TGCAGTGCTAGGCCCTGGGGCGACACTGAAGCTTTCTTT. V usage is TRBV20-1 and J usage is TRBJ1-1; TRBD1 is a possible D gene (5 bases). V lost 3 bases and J 3 bases, leaving 11 bases between the germline ends. The CDR3 totals 13 residues. CDR1 is DFQATT and CDR2 is SNEGSKA in the germline V gene (reference sequence).

The rearrangement uses TRBV7-2 and TRBJ2-4; either TRBD1 or TRBD2 may supply D (5 bases each). The V gene's germline CDR1 is SGHTA and CDR2 FQGNSA. This CDR3 is built from 12 residues. Trimming stripped 4 bases from V and 4 bases from J, with 5 bases between. The CDR3 DNA reads as TGTGCCAGCAGCTGGGGGAAAAACATTCAGTACTTC. This codes for CASSWGKNIQYF.